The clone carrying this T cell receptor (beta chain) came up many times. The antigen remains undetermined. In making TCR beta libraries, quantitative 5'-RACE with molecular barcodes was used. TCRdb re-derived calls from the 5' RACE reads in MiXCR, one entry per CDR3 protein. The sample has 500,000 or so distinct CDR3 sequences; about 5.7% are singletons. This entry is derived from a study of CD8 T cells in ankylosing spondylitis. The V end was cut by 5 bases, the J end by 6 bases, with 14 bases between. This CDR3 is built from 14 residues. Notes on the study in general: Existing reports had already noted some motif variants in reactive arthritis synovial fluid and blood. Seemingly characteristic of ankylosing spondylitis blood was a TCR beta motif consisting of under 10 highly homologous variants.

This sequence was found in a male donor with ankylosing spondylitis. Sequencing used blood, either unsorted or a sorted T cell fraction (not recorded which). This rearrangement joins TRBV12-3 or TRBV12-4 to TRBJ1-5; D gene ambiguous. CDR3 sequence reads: CASSPRLGVQPQHF. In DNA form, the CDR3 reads TGTGCCAGCAGTCCGAGACTCGGGGTTCAGCCCCAGCATTTT.